A selection of T cell receptor beta chains follows, all from one sample in a study of T cell responses to AZD1222 COVID-19 vaccine. Profiling relied on immunoSEQ multiplex PCR, and the TCRdb table lists in-frame clones only, not all of them. The data hold some 110,000 clones, with more than 80% observed a single time. The sample was peripheral blood, taken on day 0 of AZD1222 vaccination. These TCRs come from an adult in good health. Each CDR3 is given with its conserved first and last residue. D genes are given only for firm matches. For some rows the clone size is stated as once, few or many, or as a class when expanded; others skip it.

CDR3 DNA	CDR3 protein	clone size	J gene	V gene	D gene
TGTGCCAGCAGCCAAGCCGGGACAGGACGGAGGGCCCAGTACTTC	CASSQAGTGRRAQYF	few	TRBJ2-5	TRBV14	TRBD1
TGTGCCAGCAGCGTAACGGGGACCGGGGAGCTGTTTTTT	CASSVTGTGELFF	.	TRBJ2-2	TRBV9	.
TGTGCCAGCAGTTACTTACCGCCCGGGACTAGGGGGACCGGGGAGCTGTTTTTT	CASSYLPPGTRGTGELFF	.	TRBJ2-2	TRBV6-2/TRBV6-3	TRBD2
TGTGCCAGCAGCTTAGCCAGGTTTGAAAAACTGTTTTTT	CASSLARFEKLFF	.	TRBJ1-4	TRBV11-2	.
TGTGCCAGCAGTGAAACGGTGGGAACAGCGAGTACCCTCCACTTT	CASSETVGTASTLHF	few	TRBJ1-6	TRBV6-1	.
TGTGCCAGCAGTCCTCGACAGGGACTCGACAATGAGCAGTTCTTC	CASSPRQGLDNEQFF	.	TRBJ2-1	TRBV6-5	.
TGTGCCAGCAGCTTAGCGCTGGGACTAGGGACCTACAATGAGCAGTTCTTC	CASSLALGLGTYNEQFF	.	TRBJ2-1	TRBV11-1	TRBD2
TGTGCCAGCAGTCCGCCCGGGATTATCTACGGGCAGGGGACCTACGAGCAGTACTTC	CASSPPGIIYGQGTYEQYF	.	TRBJ2-7	TRBV27	.
TGTGCCAGCAGTGACAGGGGGCGGAACACTGAAGCTTTCTTT	CASSDRGRNTEAFF	.	TRBJ1-1	TRBV28	TRBD1
TGTGCCAGCAGTCCCGGGGCCTACACTGAAGCTTTCTTT	CASSPGAYTEAFF	once	TRBJ1-1	TRBV12-3/TRBV12-4	.
TGTGCCAGCAGCCAAGTATTGGACAGGGAGGAGAGCAATCAGCCCCAGCATTTT	CASSQVLDREESNQPQHF	.	TRBJ1-5	TRBV3-1/TRBV3-2	TRBD1
TGTGCCAGTGCCCTCCTGGCTTCCTTTCTGAACACCGGGGAGCTGTTTTTT	CASALLASFLNTGELFF	.	TRBJ2-2	TRBV7-2	.
TGCGCCAGCAGCTCAAACTACAGGGTAACAAGAATGAGGGATGGCTACACCTTC	CASSSNYRVTRMRDGYTF	few	TRBJ1-2	TRBV5-1	.
TGCGCCAGCAGCCAAGATCGTGGCCCTGGACAGGGCTACGAGCAGTACTTC	CASSQDRGPGQGYEQYF	.	TRBJ2-7	TRBV4-1	TRBD1
TGTGCCAGCAGCTTAAGCAGGGCCCGGGAGCAGTACTTC	CASSLSRAREQYF	once	TRBJ2-7	TRBV7-3	.
TGTGCCAGCAGTTTACGGGGTTCCTATAATTCACCCCTCCACTTT	CASSLRGSYNSPLHF	.	TRBJ1-6	TRBV28	.
TGTGCCTGGAGTGTAACGGGTCTCGATAACTATGGCTACACCTTC	CAWSVTGLDNYGYTF	.	TRBJ1-2	TRBV30	.
TGTGCCAGCAGTTTACTCCAGGAGGGACTAAATGAAAAACTGTTTTTT	CASSLLQEGLNEKLFF	few	TRBJ1-4	TRBV27	.
TGTGCCAGCAGTTTCTCAGTAGGCGCCAACTATGGCTACACCTTC	CASSFSVGANYGYTF	.	TRBJ1-2	TRBV28	.
TGTGCCAGCTCCAAAAGAGGACAGGGAAAGGGTAACTGGTATGGCTACACCTTC	CASSKRGQGKGNWYGYTF	.	TRBJ1-2	TRBV18	TRBD1
TGTGCCAGCAGGGCGACAGGGGGCTATGAACCCCTCCACTTT	CASRATGGYEPLHF	.	TRBJ1-6	TRBV28	TRBD1
TGTGCCAGCAGTTTTCGAGACGGGTATGGCTACACCTTC	CASSFRDGYGYTF	.	TRBJ1-2	TRBV27	.
TGTGCCAGCAGTTTATTTGGGGGTTCGGTGACTGAAGCTTTCTTT	CASSLFGGSVTEAFF	.	TRBJ1-1	TRBV27	.
TGTGCCTGGGGACAGGGCGATACTGAAGCTTTCTTT	CAWGQGDTEAFF	.	TRBJ1-1	TRBV30	TRBD1
TGTGCCAGCAGCTTAGGGCGGAGCTCCTACAATGAGCAGTTCTTC	CASSLGRSSYNEQFF	.	TRBJ2-1	TRBV11-2	.
TGTGCCAGCAGTTTGGATCATTCCTCTGGAAACACCATATATTTT	CASSLDHSSGNTIYF	.	TRBJ1-3	TRBV28	.
TGTGCCAGCAACAGGGGACCTTACGAGCAGTACTTC	CASNRGPYEQYF	once	TRBJ2-7	TRBV9	TRBD1
TGTGCCAGCAGCCATTACGCCGGGACTAGAGGAGCCACAGATACGCAGTATTTT	CASSHYAGTRGATDTQYF	.	TRBJ2-3	TRBV11-2	TRBD2
TGTGCCAGCAGTTACTCTAACGGGGGGACTGGAAACACCATATATTTT	CASSYSNGGTGNTIYF	.	TRBJ1-3	TRBV6-6	.
TGTGCCAGCAATCAAAGGGGGGGCTCTAATGAAAAACTGTTTTTT	CASNQRGGSNEKLFF	.	TRBJ1-4	TRBV6-5	.
TGTGCCAGCAGTTTATCGCCGCTTCCCAGGGGTGGGACTGAAGCTTTCTTT	CASSLSPLPRGGTEAFF	.	TRBJ1-1	TRBV27	.
TGTGCCAGTAGTACCAGAGGGGGCGCAGGATACAATGAGCAGTTCTTC	CASSTRGGAGYNEQFF	.	TRBJ2-1	TRBV19	TRBD1
TGTGCCAGCAGTCTGACAGGGGAAACTGAAGCTTTCTTT	CASSLTGETEAFF	.	TRBJ1-1	TRBV12-3/TRBV12-4	TRBD1
TGCGCCAGCAGCCAAGGTAATACAGGGAGGCACGGCGAGCAGTACTTC	CASSQGNTGRHGEQYF	.	TRBJ2-7	TRBV4-3	.
TGTGCCAGCAGTTTCTCGCGGCTAGGACCTTATGGCTACACCTTC	CASSFSRLGPYGYTF	once	TRBJ1-2	TRBV27	.
TGTGCCAGCAGCTTTCTTCCTCCGGCCGAAGCGAGCTCCTACGAGCAGTACTTC	CASSFLPPAEASSYEQYF	.	TRBJ2-7	TRBV5-4	.
TGTGCCAGCAGCCCGGGACTAGCGGGCTACGAGCAGTACTTC	CASSPGLAGYEQYF	.	TRBJ2-7	TRBV9	TRBD2